A selection of T cell receptor beta chains follows, all from one sample in a study of blood T cell repertoires in COVID-19. Sequenced by immunoSEQ multiplex PCR; TCRdb stores in-frame clones only, minus some. Among 44,000 or so clones listed, approximately 87% were seen once. The specimen sequenced was peripheral blood. The receptors shown here come from a human donor in a cohort sampled during active COVID-19. Each CDR3 is given with its conserved first and last residue. Each record gives: D gene, J gene, CDR3 length, V gene, clone size, CDR3 DNA, CDR3 protein. A D gene is named only where the DNA matches it firmly. Only some rows state a clone size, as once, few, many or a class for expanded clones.

D: .; J: TRBJ1-5; length: 14; V: TRBV5-5; size: few; DNA: TGTGCCAGCAGCTCCGGACTTACCAATCAGCCCCAGCATTTT; CDR3: CASSSGLTNQPQHF
D: TRBD1; J: TRBJ2-1; length: 15; V: TRBV30; size: .; DNA: TGTGCCTGGAGTGTACAAGGGGGCCGCGAAAATGAGCAGTTCTTC; CDR3: CAWSVQGGRENEQFF
D: .; J: TRBJ2-3; length: 13; V: TRBV28; size: once; DNA: TGTGCCAGCAGCCCAACCGGAGCAGATACGCAGTATTTT; CDR3: CASSPTGADTQYF
D: .; J: TRBJ1-2; length: 16; V: TRBV19; size: .; DNA: TGTGCCAGTAGTAGCGGGGAAAGTACTGATAACTATGGCTACACCTTC; CDR3: CASSSGESTDNYGYTF
D: TRBD2; J: TRBJ2-3; length: 14; V: TRBV27; size: .; DNA: TGTGCCAGCAGTCAGGGACTAGCTGGGGATACGCAGTATTTT; CDR3: CASSQGLAGDTQYF
D: TRBD2; J: TRBJ2-2; length: 17; V: TRBV18; size: .; DNA: TGTGCCAGCTCCGGGCCAAGCGGGGGCCTAAACACCGGGGAGCTGTTTTTT; CDR3: CASSGPSGGLNTGELFF
D: .; J: TRBJ2-5; length: 15; V: TRBV5-1; size: .; DNA: TGCGCCAGCAGCTCCCTGACAGACCTCCAAGAGACCCAGTACTTC; CDR3: CASSSLTDLQETQYF
D: .; J: TRBJ1-5; length: 14; V: TRBV6-5; size: .; DNA: TGTGCCAGCAGCTCCACTCGGGGCAATCAGCCCCAGCATTTT; CDR3: CASSSTRGNQPQHF
D: TRBD1; J: TRBJ1-2; length: 14; V: TRBV18; size: .; DNA: TGTGCCAGCTCAGCCAGGACAGGTTTTGGTGGCTACACCTTC; CDR3: CASSARTGFGGYTF
D: .; J: TRBJ1-1; length: 12; V: TRBV12-3/TRBV12-4; size: few; DNA: TGTGCCAGCAGATCCAGGAGGGCTGAAGCTTTCTTT; CDR3: CASRSRRAEAFF
D: TRBD2; J: TRBJ2-3; length: 13; V: TRBV3-1/TRBV3-2; size: .; DNA: TGTGCCAGCTGCACTAGCGGGGGGGATACGCAGTATTTT; CDR3: CASCTSGGDTQYF
D: .; J: TRBJ1-2; length: 12; V: TRBV5-6; size: .; DNA: TGTGCCAGCAGCTTCATAGGGGATGGCTACACCTTC; CDR3: CASSFIGDGYTF
D: .; J: TRBJ2-7; length: 13; V: TRBV18; size: .; DNA: TGTGCCAGCTCACCCCGACAGGAGCAAGAGCAGTACTTC; CDR3: CASSPRQEQEQYF
D: .; J: TRBJ1-1; length: 12; V: TRBV27; size: .; DNA: TGTGCCAGCAGCCTAACAGGGACCGAAGCTTTCTTT; CDR3: CASSLTGTEAFF
D: .; J: TRBJ2-7; length: 13; V: TRBV11-2; size: .; DNA: TGTGCCAGCAGCTTAGGGCAGGTCTACGAGCAGTACTTC; CDR3: CASSLGQVYEQYF
D: .; J: TRBJ1-2; length: 11; V: TRBV5-6; size: .; DNA: TGTGCCAGCGGCAGAGGCGGTGGCTACACCTTC; CDR3: CASGRGGGYTF
D: TRBD1; J: TRBJ2-5; length: 12; V: TRBV27; size: .; DNA: TGTGCCAGCAGGGACAGGGTCGAGACCCAGTACTTC; CDR3: CASRDRVETQYF
D: TRBD1; J: TRBJ2-5; length: 16; V: TRBV9; size: .; DNA: TGTGCCAGCAGCGTTGCCCGGGACAGGGCGGGTGGGACCCAGTACTTC; CDR3: CASSVARDRAGGTQYF
D: TRBD1; J: TRBJ2-3; length: 17; V: TRBV24-1; size: .; DNA: TGTGCCACCAGTGATTGGACCGGGACAGGGAAGGGAGATACGCAGTATTTT; CDR3: CATSDWTGTGKGDTQYF
D: .; J: TRBJ2-5; length: 15; V: TRBV5-1; size: .; DNA: TGCGCCAGCAGCTTGAGTGAAGGCGGCCAAGAGACCCAGTACTTC; CDR3: CASSLSEGGQETQYF
D: .; J: TRBJ1-1; length: 15; V: TRBV11-1; size: .; DNA: TGTGCCAGCAGCCCGCGGACAGATATGAACACTGAAGCTTTCTTT; CDR3: CASSPRTDMNTEAFF
D: .; J: TRBJ2-3; length: 16; V: TRBV7-8; size: .; DNA: TGTGCCAGCAGCTTAGCGAGGAGCAGGGTAGGAGATACGCAGTATTTT; CDR3: CASSLARSRVGDTQYF
D: .; J: TRBJ2-3; length: 16; V: TRBV7-7; size: .; DNA: TGTGCTAGCAGCTTAGCTGCGGGGGCCGGGACAGATACGCAGTATTTT; CDR3: CASSLAAGAGTDTQYF
D: TRBD1; J: TRBJ1-1; length: 13; V: TRBV29-1; size: once; DNA: TGCAGCGTTGAAGATGCAGGGGGCACTGAAGCTTTCTTT; CDR3: CSVEDAGGTEAFF
D: .; J: TRBJ2-1; length: 11; V: TRBV25-1; size: once; DNA: TGTGCCAGCAGTCCTTACAATGAGCAGTTCTTC; CDR3: CASSPYNEQFF
D: .; J: TRBJ2-2; length: 16; V: TRBV5-1; size: .; DNA: TGCGCCAGCAGCTTGGGACTCTTGGTGAACACCGGGGAGCTGTTTTTT; CDR3: CASSLGLLVNTGELFF
D: .; J: TRBJ1-1; length: 14; V: TRBV7-2; size: .; DNA: TGTGCCAGCAGCTTCGGTAGCGGTGTCACTGAAGCTTTCTTT; CDR3: CASSFGSGVTEAFF
D: .; J: TRBJ1-4; length: 14; V: TRBV3-1/TRBV3-2; size: .; DNA: TGTGCCAGCAGCCCAAGGGGGGGGGATGAAAAACTGTTTTTT; CDR3: CASSPRGGDEKLFF
D: TRBD1; J: TRBJ2-7; length: 12; V: TRBV5-1; size: .; DNA: TGCGCCAGCAGCTTGGAGGGACAGGGAGTTCTCTTC; CDR3: CASSLEGQGVLF
D: TRBD2; J: TRBJ2-7; length: 13; V: TRBV18; size: .; DNA: TGTGCCAGCTCACCGGGACTAGCTTACGAGCAGTACTTC; CDR3: CASSPGLAYEQYF
D: .; J: TRBJ1-5; length: 13; V: TRBV28; size: .; DNA: TGTGCCAGCACTGGAGGGGTAAGTCAGCCCCAGCATTTT; CDR3: CASTGGVSQPQHF
D: .; J: TRBJ1-1; length: 11; V: TRBV25-1; size: once; DNA: TGTGCCAGCAGTGAGTGGCCTGAAGCTTTCTTT; CDR3: CASSEWPEAFF
D: .; J: TRBJ1-1; length: 13; V: TRBV5-1; size: .; DNA: TGCGCCAGCAGCTTGGCCAGGGACACTGAAGCTTTCTTT; CDR3: CASSLARDTEAFF
D: TRBD2; J: TRBJ2-3; length: 14; V: TRBV5-1; size: .; DNA: TGCGCCAGCACGGGCGGGGGGGATACAGATACGCAGTATTTT; CDR3: CASTGGGDTDTQYF
D: TRBD2; J: TRBJ2-5; length: 15; V: TRBV7-2; size: .; DNA: TGTGCCAGCAGCTTAGGACTAGCGGGGGTAGAGACCCAGTACTTC; CDR3: CASSLGLAGVETQYF
D: TRBD2; J: TRBJ2-3; length: 15; V: TRBV6-6; size: .; DNA: TGTGCCAGCAGCCTCGGACTAGCGGCCACAGATACGCAGTATTTT; CDR3: CASSLGLAATDTQYF
D: .; J: TRBJ1-1; length: 13; V: TRBV6-5; size: .; DNA: TGTGCCAGCTTTAGGGGTATGAACACTGAAGCTTTCTTT; CDR3: CASFRGMNTEAFF
D: .; J: TRBJ1-1; length: 16; V: TRBV18; size: .; DNA: TGTGCCAGCTCATTACCCCAGGGTTTCTTGAACACTGAAGCTTTCTTT; CDR3: CASSLPQGFLNTEAFF
D: .; J: TRBJ2-3; length: 20; V: TRBV11-3; size: .; DNA: TGTGCCAGCAGCTTAGGGTTTGGCCGTGGGGGCTCGCCTAGCACAGATACGCAGTATTTT; CDR3: CASSLGFGRGGSPSTDTQYF
D: TRBD2; J: TRBJ2-5; length: 18; V: TRBV9; size: .; DNA: TGTGCCAGCAGCGTAGGGGGGCTAGCGGGGACCTCCCAAGAGACCCAGTACTTC; CDR3: CASSVGGLAGTSQETQYF
D: .; J: TRBJ1-2; length: 13; V: TRBV14; size: few; DNA: TGTGCCAGCAGCCAATCTGACAGCTATGGCTACACCTTC; CDR3: CASSQSDSYGYTF
D: .; J: TRBJ1-3; length: 11; V: TRBV29-1; size: .; DNA: TGCAGCGTTGTGGCCGGAAACACCATATATTTT; CDR3: CSVVAGNTIYF
D: .; J: TRBJ2-5; length: 12; V: TRBV7-2; size: few; DNA: TGTGCCAGCAGCTTAGCGAGGGAGACCCAGTACTTC; CDR3: CASSLARETQYF
D: .; J: TRBJ2-2; length: 16; V: TRBV11-3; size: .; DNA: TGTGCCAGCAGCTCATTGTGGGGGGCGAACACCGGGGAGCTGTTTTTT; CDR3: CASSSLWGANTGELFF
D: .; J: TRBJ2-7; length: 13; V: TRBV7-9; size: .; DNA: TGTGCCAGCAGCTTAGCAGGGGCAGACGAGCAGTACTTC; CDR3: CASSLAGADEQYF
D: TRBD2; J: TRBJ2-5; length: 18; V: TRBV15; size: .; DNA: TGTGCCACCAGCAGAGATCGGGCCGGACTAGCGGGGCAAGAGACCCAGTACTTC; CDR3: CATSRDRAGLAGQETQYF
D: TRBD1; J: TRBJ2-1; length: 14; V: TRBV11-1; size: .; DNA: TGTGCCAGCAGCTTCACAGGGGTATACAATGAGCAGTTCTTC; CDR3: CASSFTGVYNEQFF
D: TRBD2; J: TRBJ2-1; length: 15; V: TRBV10-3; size: .; DNA: TGTGCCATCAGTGTTGGGCTAGCGGGGAATGATGAGCAGTTCTTC; CDR3: CAISVGLAGNDEQFF
D: .; J: TRBJ1-2; length: 16; V: TRBV21-1; size: .; DNA: TGTGCCAGCCGCGCGGACAGGGAAGGACAGCCTGAAGGCTACACCTTC; CDR3: CASRADREGQPEGYTF
D: TRBD2; J: TRBJ2-1; length: 17; V: TRBV7-9; size: .; DNA: TGTGCCAGCATTCCTCTAGGCGGGCGGGGGGCCCGAGATGAGCAGTTCTTC; CDR3: CASIPLGGRGARDEQFF
D: .; J: TRBJ1-3; length: 14; V: TRBV2; size: few; DNA: TGTGCCAGCAGTGAAGAACAGGGTGGGAACACCATATATTTT; CDR3: CASSEEQGGNTIYF
D: TRBD2; J: TRBJ2-3; length: 14; V: TRBV7-3; size: .; DNA: TGTGCCAGCAGCTTGGGGCCTAGCGGGGATACGCAGTATTTT; CDR3: CASSLGPSGDTQYF
D: TRBD1; J: TRBJ2-5; length: 14; V: TRBV5-8; size: .; DNA: TGTGCCAGCAGCGCGGGGACAGGCCCAGAGACCCAGTACTTC; CDR3: CASSAGTGPETQYF
D: .; J: TRBJ2-7; length: 11; V: TRBV12-3/TRBV12-4; size: .; DNA: TGTGCCAGCAGTTACAGTTACGAGCAGTACTTC; CDR3: CASSYSYEQYF
D: TRBD2; J: TRBJ2-3; length: 15; V: TRBV6-4; size: .; DNA: TGTGCCAGCAGTGACCTAGCGGGGGGTCGGGATACGCAGTATTTT; CDR3: CASSDLAGGRDTQYF
D: .; J: TRBJ2-1; length: 14; V: TRBV3-1/TRBV3-2; size: .; DNA: TGTGCCAGCAGCCAAGGGGAACAGGGCGATGAGCAGTTCTTC; CDR3: CASSQGEQGDEQFF